This TCR beta chain appears in the sequencing data of a study of blood T cell repertoires in COVID-19. This table comes from immunoSEQ multiplex PCR, and its TCRdb copy is limited to in-frame clones, with some not included. The sample has hundreds of thousands of clones, roughly 92% seen once. CDR3 length: 15 residues. V gave up 0 bases and J gave up 0 bases, with 6 bases separating them. Germline V gene data show CDR1 as ENHRY and CDR2 as SYGVKD. This receptor was taken from a man aged 60-69 years with COVID-19, enrolled during active disease. Sequenced sample: peripheral blood. The chain uses TRBV10-3 and TRBJ1-3; D perhaps matches TRBD1 (5 bases). CDR3 DNA sequence: TGTGCCATCAGTGAGTCGGGGGGCTCTGGAAACACCATATATTTT. This codes for CAISESGGSGNTIYF.